A selection of T cell receptor beta chains follows, all from one sample in a study of blood T cell repertoires in COVID-19. Measured with immunoSEQ multiplex PCR; TCRdb has only the in-frame clones, and not every one. The table has 230,000 or so clones, 81% seen once; the top ten hold roughly 7.4%. The sequencing input was peripheral blood. The receptors originated from a woman aged 80 or older with COVID-19, enrolled during active disease. Each CDR3 is given with its conserved first and last residue. The D gene is left open where the match is weak. Clone size is given for some rows only: seen once, a few or many times, or a class if the clone is expanded.

TRBV9	TRBJ2-1	few	TRBD2	CAAGAGGDEQFF	TGTGCTGCGGGGGCGGGGGGCGATGAGCAGTTCTTC
TRBV4-1	TRBJ2-2	NA	NA	CASSQGGGYRSTGELFF	TGCGCCAGCAGCCAAGGGGGGGGCTACCGAAGCACCGGGGAGCTGTTTTTT
TRBV7-9	TRBJ1-1	few	NA	CASSSSGGSMNTEAFF	TGTGCCAGCAGCTCTAGCGGGGGCAGCATGAACACTGAAGCTTTCTTT
TRBV30	TRBJ1-3	NA	NA	CAWSAGDDTIYF	TGTGCCTGGAGTGCCGGGGATGACACCATATATTTT
TRBV30	TRBJ2-5	NA	TRBD2	CAWSVVSGAQETQYF	TGTGCCTGGAGTGTAGTTAGCGGGGCCCAAGAGACCCAGTACTTC
TRBV28	TRBJ1-6	NA	NA	CASSLGQNNSPLHF	TGTGCCAGCAGTTTAGGCCAGAATAATTCACCCCTCCACTTT
TRBV7-9	TRBJ1-2	NA	NA	CASSSPGLGVINYGYTF	TGTGCCAGCAGCTCTCCCGGACTCGGGGTCATCAACTATGGCTACACCTTC
TRBV19	TRBJ1-6	NA	NA	CASRGGVSSYNSPLHF	TGTGCCAGTAGGGGCGGGGTAAGCTCCTATAATTCACCCCTCCACTTT
TRBV5-4	TRBJ1-2	NA	NA	CASSSTGHYGYTF	TGTGCCAGCAGCTCTACAGGGCACTATGGCTACACCTTC
TRBV4-2	TRBJ1-3	NA	NA	CASSQAGTPSSGNTIYF	TGTGCCAGCAGCCAAGCTGGGACACCCAGCTCTGGAAACACCATATATTTT
TRBV23-1	TRBJ1-5	NA	TRBD1	CASSRSRPRDRDYYSNQPQHF	TGCGCCAGCAGTCGATCAAGACCCCGGGACAGGGATTATTATAGCAATCAGCCCCAGCATTTT
TRBV7-2	TRBJ2-7	NA	TRBD1	CASSSGTGGASYEQYF	TGTGCCAGCAGCTCCGGGACAGGGGGCGCTTCCTACGAGCAGTACTTC
TRBV7-9	TRBJ2-3	NA	TRBD2	CASSLEGIRPRERDTQYF	TGTGCCAGCAGCTTAGAGGGGATTAGACCGCGGGAGCGTGATACGCAGTATTTT
TRBV19	TRBJ2-3	NA	TRBD2	CASSIALAGGRTDTQYF	TGTGCCAGTAGTATAGCCTTAGCGGGGGGACGCACAGATACGCAGTATTTT
TRBV5-6	TRBJ1-2	NA	TRBD1	CASTRGDRVGGYTF	TGTGCCAGCACCCGAGGGGACAGGGTAGGGGGCTACACCTTC